Below are 23 T cell receptor beta chains sequenced from a single sample in a study of beta chain features in type 1 diabetes. Sequencing targeted expressed TCRB transcripts, as all isolated RNA had been reverse transcribed. Only in-frame clones appear in the TCRdb table, and some are missing; sequencing was by immunoSEQ multiplex PCR. The sample consists of a few hundred thousand clones, about 14% of them appearing once. Sequenced: naive CD4+ T cells from blood. The origin of the receptors is a woman aged 18-30 years in good health.

The chain employs TRBV6-6 and TRBJ1-4; D may be TRBD1 (6 bases). The CDR3 length is 14 residues. CDR1 MNHNY and CDR2 SVGAGI come from the germline V gene (reference sequence). V was pared by 10 bases and J by 4 bases, with 16 bases between. Here the CDR3 DNA reads TGTGCCACGTACAAGACAGGCAGTAATGAAAAACTGTTTTTT. It yields the protein CATYKTGSNEKLFF.

This clone was detected only a few times. This rearrangement joins TRBV29-1 to TRBJ2-1, with D maybe TRBD2 (6 bases). This CDR3 contains 14 residues. CDR1 SQVTM and CDR2 ANQGSEA come from the germline V gene. Trimming removed 5 bases at V and 0 bases at J, with 11 bases between. CDR3 residues: CSVPSGPSYNEQFF. In nucleotides, the CDR3 is TGCAGCGTTCCCAGCGGGCCCTCCTACAATGAGCAGTTCTTC.

V usage is TRBV5-1 and J usage is TRBJ2-1, with TRBD2 identical over 9 bases. The germline V gene encodes CDR1 SGHRS and CDR2 YFSETQ. There are 16 residues in the CDR3. Losses at the gene ends were 0 bases for V and 2 bases for J; bases not matched to a gene: 3. The chain's CDR3 is CASSLGLAETYNEQFF. The CDR3 nucleotides are TGCGCCAGCAGCTTGGGACTAGCGGAAACCTACAATGAGCAGTTCTTC.

J is TRBJ2-7 and V is TRBV6-1; 8 bases map to TRBD1. The J segment lost 2 bases and the V segment lost 7 bases, leaving 4 bases of the junction unmatched. The CDR3 runs 13 residues. Looked up from germline, CDR1 is MNHNS and CDR2 is SASEGT. The CDR3 coding sequence is TGTGCCAGCATGAGCAGGGGGCCCTACGAGCAGTACTTC. Translating it yields CASMSRGPYEQYF.

This chain uses TRBV9 with TRBJ2-1; 9 bases fit TRBD2. After removal of 4 bases from V and 7 bases from J, the junction contained 6 bases not matched to a gene. The CDR3 is made up of 14 amino acids. CDR1 and CDR2 (germline): SGDLS, YYNGEE. In DNA form, the CDR3 reads TGTGCCAGCAGCAATAGCGGGAGAGGGAATGAGCAGTTCTTC. Translation gives CASSNSGRGNEQFF.

This clone was seen a few times. The rearrangement joins TRBV5-6 to TRBJ2-1; D may be TRBD1 (5 bases). This CDR3 is built from 18 residues. Germline loops: CDR1 SGHDT, CDR2 YYEEEE. The ends were cut back, 0 bases at V and 0 bases at J, with 16 bases in the middle. CDR3 sequence reads: CASSLESGYRLSYNEQFF. CDR3 DNA: TGTGCCAGCAGCTTGGAGTCAGGGTACCGTCTCTCCTACAATGAGCAGTTCTTC.

This clone turned up a few times. The chain couples TRBV5-1 to TRBJ1-1; D call uncertain. The CDR3 is made up of 11 amino acids. Germline CDR1 SGHRS, CDR2 YFSETQ. Trimming took off 0 bases at V and 7 bases at J, with 4 bases between the two ends. This CDR3 reads CASSLDSEAFF. The CDR3 DNA follows: TGCGCCAGCAGCTTGGACAGTGAAGCTTTCTTT.

The chain uses TRBV15 and TRBJ1-4; no definite D call. The V and J ends lost 0 bases and 0 bases respectively, with 11 bases between them. The CDR3 loop spans 17 amino acids. Germline CDR1 LNHNV, CDR2 YYDKDF (reference sequence). CDR3 amino acids: CATSRDGRISTNEKLFF. The CDR3 DNA sequence: TGTGCCACCAGCAGAGATGGCAGGATATCAACTAATGAAAAACTGTTTTTT.

The rearrangement uses TRBV6-6 and TRBJ1-5, with TRBD1 matching 7 bases. Germline-derived CDR1 and CDR2 are MNHNY and SVGAGI (reference sequence). V lost 5 bases, J lost 7 bases, and 5 bases stayed unmatched. The CDR3 runs 13 residues. The CDR3 region is CASSRQGDQPQHF. The CDR3 DNA reads TGTGCCAGCAGTAGACAGGGTGACCAGCCCCAGCATTTT.

The rearrangement uses TRBV5-6 and TRBJ2-1; 10 bases are shared with TRBD2. This CDR3 is 16 amino acids long. CDR1 SGHDT and CDR2 YYEEEE come from the germline V gene. V trimming: 5 bases; J trimming: 6 bases; junction bases outside the gene matches: 11. The CDR3 DNA reads as TGTGCCAGCAGACGGTTCCTAGCGGGAGATCGCAATGAGCAGTTCTTC. Translation: CASRRFLAGDRNEQFF.

Only a few counts were recorded for this clone. The CDR3 nucleotides are TGTGCCTGGAGTGTTCGGCGTCGAACTAGCCACCGAGCGGGAGATACGCAGTATTTT. The encoded protein is CAWSVRRRTSHRAGDTQYF. The chain joins TRBV30 to TRBJ2-3; a weak D match, TRBD2 (6 bases). With 0 bases removed from V and 5 bases from J, the gap between germline ends came to 27 bases. CDR1 is GTSNPN and CDR2 is SVGIG in the germline V gene (reference sequence). CDR3 length equals 19 residues.

The rearrangement joins TRBV5-1 to TRBJ2-4, with D maybe TRBD2 (5 bases). CDR3 length: 14 residues. Germline V gene sequence: CDR1 SGHRS, CDR2 YFSETQ. V was clipped by 1 base and J by 7 bases, with 12 bases between them. The CDR3 bases are TGCGCCAGCAGCTTGATTGCGGGTGAGAACATTCAGTACTTC. It specifies CASSLIAGENIQYF.

The chain is built from TRBV7-2 and TRBJ2-7, with 7 positions matching TRBD1. Trimming took 5 bases from V and 6 from J; bases not matched to a gene: 4. Germline-derived CDR1 and CDR2 are SGHTA and FQGNSA. There are 12 residues in the CDR3. As DNA, the CDR3 is TGTGCCAGCAGCGTTCGGACAGGCGAGCAGTACTTC. It codes for CASSVRTGEQYF.

V gene TRBV5-1 combines with J gene TRBJ1-1; no definite D call. Germline lookup yields CDR1 SGHRS and CDR2 YFSETQ. Trimming left V 0 bases short and J 1 base short, with 10 bases between. CDR3 length: 15 amino acids. Here the CDR3 DNA reads TGCGCCAGCAGCTTGGGAGGGTCCCGGAACACTGAAGCTTTCTTT. Its translation is CASSLGGSRNTEAFF. The entire variable domain, with the rest obtained from reference TRBV5-1 and TRBJ1-1, is as follows: KAGVTQTPRYLIKTRGQQVTLSCSPISGHRSVSWYQQTPGQGLQFLFEYFSETQRNKGNFPGRFSGRQFSNSRSEMNVSTLELGDSALYLCASSLGGSRNTEAFFGQGTRLTVV.

This chain links TRBV28 with TRBJ2-6; D is uncertain. V was shortened by 3 bases and J by 0 bases, with 9 bases between the two germline ends. The CDR3 consists of 16 residues. CDR1 is MDHEN and CDR2 is SYDVKM in the germline V gene. The chain's CDR3 is CASSLGRLSGANVLTF. The DNA for the CDR3 is TGTGCCAGCAGTTTGGGCAGGCTCTCTGGGGCCAACGTCCTGACTTTC. Combining the CDR3 with reference TRBV28 and TRBJ2-6 gives the whole variable domain DVKVTQSSRYLVKRTGEKVFLECVQDMDHENMFWYRQDPGLGLRLIYFSYDVKMKEKGDIPEGYSVSREKKERFSLILESASTNQTSMYLCASSLGRLSGANVLTFGAGSRLTVL.

The chain has TRBV2 and TRBJ1-2, with D uncertain. Germline CDR1 reads SNHLY; CDR2 reads FYNNEI. CDR3 length: 15 residues. Between the trimmed V and J ends, which lost 2 bases and 9 bases, there was a span of 19 bases. The DNA of the CDR3 is TGTGCCAGCAGTGAATTTATTGTGGTCGGGTCTAGCTACACCTTC. Translated: CASSEFIVVGSSYTF.

This clone was found a few times. The chain couples TRBV5-6 to TRBJ2-5, with a possible D match to TRBD2 (7 bases). V was clipped by 1 base and J by 5 bases, with 12 bases between them. Germline V gene lookup returns CDR1 SGHDT and CDR2 YYEEEE. This CDR3 comprises 14 residues. The CDR3 DNA sequence: TGTGCCAGCAGCTTGCGGGGGGCGGGGGAGACCCAGTACTTC. Its protein product is CASSLRGAGETQYF.

The rearrangement uses TRBV29-1 and TRBJ2-1, with D hard to call. The germline V gene encodes CDR1 SQVTM and CDR2 ANQGSEA. The CDR3 is 12 residues long. V lost 7 bases, J lost 2 bases, and 9 bases lay in between. CDR3 in DNA: TGCAGCGGCAATGGGCCCTACAATGAGCAGTTCTTC. It specifies CSGNGPYNEQFF.

The chain recombines TRBV15 with TRBJ2-7, with 9 bases aligning to TRBD2. V shed 5 bases and J 1 base; nucleotides not matched to a gene: 6. Germline V lookup: CDR1 LNHNV, CDR2 YYDKDF (reference sequence). The CDR3 has 15 residues. CDR3 DNA sequence: TGTGCCACCAGCTATAGCGGGAGCCAATCCTACGAGCAGTACTTC. This translates into CATSYSGSQSYEQYF. Full variable domain (missing parts from reference TRBV15 and TRBJ2-7): DAMVIQNPRYQVTQFGKPVTLSCSQTLNHNVMYWYQQKSSQAPKLLFHYYDKDFNNEADTPDNFQSRRPNTSFCFLDIRSPGLGDTAMYLCATSYSGSQSYEQYFGPGTRLTVT.

This chain links TRBV4-1 with TRBJ2-1; 9 nucleotides align to TRBD2. There are 16 residues in the CDR3. J gave up 5 bases and V 4 bases, and 9 bases lay outside the gene matches. The V gene's germline CDR1 is MGHRA and CDR2 YSYEKL. CDR3 protein: CASSPAASGTDNEQFF. CDR3 DNA: TGCGCCAGCAGCCCCGCTGCTAGCGGGACCGACAATGAGCAGTTCTTC.

In this sample, this clone turned up a few times. The chain carries TRBV5-1 and TRBJ2-7, with D maybe TRBD2 (6 bases). The CDR3 contains 14 residues. Trimming stripped 0 bases from V and 3 bases from J, with 10 bases between. Germline assignment: CDR1 SGHRS and CDR2 YFSETQ. CDR3 DNA: TGCGCCAGCAGCTTGGCCGGGAGAAACTACGAGCAGTACTTC. It codes for CASSLAGRNYEQYF.

The chain combines TRBV7-3 with TRBJ2-7; 14 bases line up with TRBD2. The CDR3 length is 15 residues. Germline lookup yields CDR1 SGHTA and CDR2 FQGTGA. Trimming took 4 bases from V and 7 from J; bases not matched to a gene: 6. The CDR3 here is CASSSGLAGVSEQYF. The CDR3, as DNA: TGTGCCAGCAGCTCGGGACTAGCGGGAGTAAGTGAGCAGTACTTC.

V and J are TRBV9 and TRBJ2-5; D gene uncertain. The J call may be incorrect, as the DNA end agrees better with TRBJ2-7. The V gene's germline CDR1 is SGDLS and CDR2 YYNGEE. The CDR3 length is 11 residues. Here the CDR3 DNA reads TGTGCCAGCAGCGTAGCCAACGAGCAGTACTTC. Its protein is CASSVANEQYF.